A selection of T cell receptor beta chains follows, all from one sample in a study of T cell changes during pregnancy in multiple sclerosis. The data were produced by immunoSEQ multiplex PCR, yet TCRdb's version contains in-frame clones alone and is incomplete. The table has about 20,000 clones, over 65% seen once. Sequenced here: CD8+ T cells from peripheral blood mononuclear cells, sampled after pregnancy. Source of these receptors: a female donor with multiple sclerosis, enrolled in a pregnancy study. CDR3s include the opening cysteine and the closing phenylalanine or tryptophan. A D gene is named only where the DNA matches it firmly. Part of the rows lack a size; the others show once, few, many or a class for expanded clones.

TRBV5-6	-	TRBJ1-1	-	TGTGCCAGCAGCTCAGGGAACACTGAAGCTTTCTTT	CASSSGNTEAFF
TRBV6-1	-	TRBJ2-2	TRBD2	TGTGCCAGCAGTGAAAGCGGGGGGGGATTTCGGGAGCTGTTTTTT	CASSESGGGFRELFF
TRBV19	-	TRBJ2-7	TRBD2	TGTGCCAGTAGTCCCGGGAGCGGGGGGCCGTACGAGCAGTACTTC	CASSPGSGGPYEQYF
TRBV28	-	TRBJ2-5	-	TGTGCCAGCAGTTCTCCCCGAATGACAGGCGGAGAGACCCAGTACTTC	CASSSPRMTGGETQYF
TRBV5-6	-	TRBJ2-5	TRBD1	TGTGCCAGCAGAGCGACAGGGGGGCCCCAGTACTTC	CASRATGGPQYF
TRBV4-2	once	TRBJ2-1	TRBD2	TGTGCCAGCAGCCAAGTCCTACGTCTCGCTAGCGGGGGCGATGAGCAGTTCTTC	CASSQVLRLASGGDEQFF
TRBV19	-	TRBJ1-2	TRBD1	TGTGCCAGTAGTGACCTGACAGGGGAGGCGGGAGGCTACACCTTC	CASSDLTGEAGGYTF
TRBV20-1	-	TRBJ2-1	-	TGCAGTGCTAGCGCTAACAATGAGCAGTTCTTC	CSASANNEQFF
TRBV4-1	-	TRBJ2-7	TRBD2	TGCGCCAGCAGCCAATTTCGGATAGCGGGGCCGTACGAGCAGTACTTC	CASSQFRIAGPYEQYF
TRBV6-5	-	TRBJ1-2	-	TGTGCCAGCAGGCCAACTACTAACTATGGCTACACCTTC	CASRPTTNYGYTF
TRBV7-8	-	TRBJ1-1	-	TGTGCCAGCAGCCTGACACCTGTGAACACTGAAGCTTTCTTT	CASSLTPVNTEAFF
TRBV15	many	TRBJ2-7	-	TGTGCCACCAGCAGAGACGACAGTTCAACCTACGAGCAGTACTTC	CATSRDDSSTYEQYF
TRBV4-3	-	TRBJ2-3	-	TGCGCCAGCAGCCAAGGCTTCAGGGAATTCACAGATACGCAGTATTTT	CASSQGFREFTDTQYF
TRBV20-1	once	TRBJ2-3	-	TGCAGTGCCTACCGGGATACGCAGTATTTT	CSAYRDTQYF
TRBV9	-	TRBJ2-3	TRBD2	TGTGCCAGCAGCGCGCCTACTAGCGGAGATAGCACAGATACGCAGTATTTT	CASSAPTSGDSTDTQYF
TRBV15	-	TRBJ2-2	-	TGTGCCACCAGCGGAGTAGGGGTTACCGGGGAGCTGTTTTTT	CATSGVGVTGELFF
TRBV29-1	-	TRBJ1-3	-	TGCAGCGTTGAAGATCTTGAGGACTTCTCTGGAAACACCATATATTTT	CSVEDLEDFSGNTIYF
TRBV5-1	-	TRBJ2-1	-	TGCGCCAGCAGCTCAGTGGCAGGGTACAATGAGCAGTTCTTC	CASSSVAGYNEQFF
TRBV10-3	-	TRBJ1-3	-	TGTGCCATCAGTGAGTCGAGTCTGCTTCGCTCTGGAAACACCATATATTTT	CAISESSLLRSGNTIYF
TRBV27	many	TRBJ2-7	TRBD1	TGTGCCAGCCGGACAGGGGGCCACGAGCAGTACTTC	CASRTGGHEQYF
TRBV6-4	-	TRBJ2-3	TRBD2	TGTGCCAGCAGTAGCGGGGGGGCTAGCACAGATACGCAGTATTTT	CASSSGGASTDTQYF
TRBV9	-	TRBJ2-7	TRBD2	TGTGCCAGCAGCGAGGGAGGGGACGGCTACGAGCAGTACTTC	CASSEGGDGYEQYF
TRBV10-3	-	TRBJ2-7	-	TGTGCCATCAGTGCACCTACGTCCCAGGACGAGCAGTACTTC	CAISAPTSQDEQYF
TRBV11-2	-	TRBJ2-1	-	TGTGCCAGCAGCGGGCTAGGGTCCTCAGGGGATGAGCAGTTCTTC	CASSGLGSSGDEQFF
TRBV28	-	TRBJ1-2	TRBD1	TGTGCCAGCAGTTTTTGGGGACAGGGGGATGGCTACACCTTC	CASSFWGQGDGYTF
TRBV9	-	TRBJ2-3	TRBD2	TGTGCCAGCAGCGGACTAGCAACAGATACGCAGTATTTT	CASSGLATDTQYF
TRBV6-5	-	TRBJ1-2	-	TGTGCCAGCTGCGTGAATGGTGGCTATGGCTACACCTTC	CASCVNGGYGYTF
TRBV11-2	-	TRBJ1-2	-	TGTGCCAGCAGCTTAGGGCTAGGAGACGGAGGGCCTTATGGCTACACCTTC	CASSLGLGDGGPYGYTF
TRBV7-3	-	TRBJ2-7	TRBD1	TGTGCCAGCAGCTTAGACAGGGGCTACGAGCAGTACTTC	CASSLDRGYEQYF
TRBV5-6	-	TRBJ2-1	TRBD1	TGTGCCAGCAGCTTGGGAGGGCTGGTAGACAGGGATGAGCAGTTCTTC	CASSLGGLVDRDEQFF
TRBV5-1	once	TRBJ2-5	-	TGCGCCAGCAGCTGGAGGGGCCGGGAGACCCAGTACTTC	CASSWRGRETQYF
TRBV2	-	TRBJ2-7	-	TGTGCCAGCCAGGGTTACGAGCAGTACTTC	CASQGYEQYF
TRBV6-5	few	TRBJ2-7	TRBD1	TGTGCCAGCTTAGGACAGGGTACCTACGAGCAGTACTTC	CASLGQGTYEQYF
TRBV5-5	-	TRBJ2-1	TRBD1	TGTGCCAGCAGCTCGGGACAGGGAAGACACAATGAGCAGTTCTTC	CASSSGQGRHNEQFF
TRBV27	-	TRBJ2-1	TRBD2	TGTGCCAGCATGGGACTAGCCGCCTCCTACAATGAGCAGTTCTTC	CASMGLAASYNEQFF
TRBV19	-	TRBJ2-7	-	TGTGCCAGTAGTATATTATCGGGGAACTCCTACGAGCAGTACTTC	CASSILSGNSYEQYF
TRBV5-8	-	TRBJ2-3	-	TGTGCCAGCAGCTTGGCCGGGGGGCTCGGCACAGATACGCAGTATTTT	CASSLAGGLGTDTQYF
TRBV23-1	-	TRBJ2-1	-	TGCGCCAGCAGTCAGGGAGAGATGTGGAGACCCCCGCATTCGGAGCAGTTCTTC	CASSQGEMWRPPHSEQFF
TRBV19	-	TRBJ2-5	TRBD1	TGTGCCAGTAGTAACCGGGACAGGGGTTACTTC	CASSNRDRGYF
TRBV6-1	-	TRBJ1-2	TRBD1	TGTGCCAGCAGTGAAGGAGCAGGGGGGTTTGGCTACACCTTC	CASSEGAGGFGYTF
TRBV19	-	TRBJ2-1	TRBD2	TGTGCCAGTAGTACCGGGAGGGGCATCGGATGGTCCAATGAGCAGTTCTTC	CASSTGRGIGWSNEQFF
TRBV6-5	-	TRBJ1-2	-	TGTGCCAGCAGTTACTCGGAGGGTCCCTCGGGCTACACCTTC	CASSYSEGPSGYTF
TRBV9	-	TRBJ2-7	-	TGTGCCAGCAGCAAAAATGCGGGGGCAACCTACGAGCAGTACTTC	CASSKNAGATYEQYF
TRBV4-3	-	TRBJ1-1	-	TGCGCCAGCAGCCATAGGGAGGGGGTCACTGAAGCTTTCTTT	CASSHREGVTEAFF
TRBV6-1	-	TRBJ2-7	TRBD1	TGTGCCAGCAGTGACCCCCGGGACAGGGACTACGAGCAGTACTTC	CASSDPRDRDYEQYF
TRBV28	-	TRBJ1-1	-	TGTGCCAGCAGTTTATCGAGGGGGACTGAAGCTTTCTTT	CASSLSRGTEAFF
TRBV27	once	TRBJ1-1	-	TGTGCCAGCAGTTTAAGGGGCACTGAAGCTTTCTTT	CASSLRGTEAFF
TRBV25-1	few	TRBJ1-6	-	TGTGCCAGCAGTGAATACGGGGGAGATAATTCACCCCTCCACTTT	CASSEYGGDNSPLHF